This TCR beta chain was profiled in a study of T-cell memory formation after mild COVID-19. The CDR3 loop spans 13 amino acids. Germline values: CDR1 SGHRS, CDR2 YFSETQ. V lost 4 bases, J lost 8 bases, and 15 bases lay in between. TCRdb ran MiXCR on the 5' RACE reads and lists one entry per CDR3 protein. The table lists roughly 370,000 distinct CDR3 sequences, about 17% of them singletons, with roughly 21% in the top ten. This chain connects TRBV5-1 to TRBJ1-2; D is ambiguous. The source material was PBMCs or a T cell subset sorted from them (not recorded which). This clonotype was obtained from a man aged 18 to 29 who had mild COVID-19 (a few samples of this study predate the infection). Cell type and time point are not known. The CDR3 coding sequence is TGCGCCAGCAGCGGTGAACACCCTCGCGGCTACACCTTC. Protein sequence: CASSGEHPRGYTF.